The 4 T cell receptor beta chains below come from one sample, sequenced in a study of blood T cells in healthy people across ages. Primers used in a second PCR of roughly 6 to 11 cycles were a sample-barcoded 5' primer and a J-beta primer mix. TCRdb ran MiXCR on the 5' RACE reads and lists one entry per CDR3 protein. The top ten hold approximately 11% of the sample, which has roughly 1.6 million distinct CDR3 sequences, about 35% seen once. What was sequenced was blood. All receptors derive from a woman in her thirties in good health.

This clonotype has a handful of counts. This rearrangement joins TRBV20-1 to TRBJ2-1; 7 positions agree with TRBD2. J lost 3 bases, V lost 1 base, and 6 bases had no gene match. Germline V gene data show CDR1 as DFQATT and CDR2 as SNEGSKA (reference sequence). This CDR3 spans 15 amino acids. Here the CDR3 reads CSARVSSGRYNEQFF. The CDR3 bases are TGCAGTGCTAGAGTTAGTAGCGGGCGCTACAATGAGCAGTTCTTC.

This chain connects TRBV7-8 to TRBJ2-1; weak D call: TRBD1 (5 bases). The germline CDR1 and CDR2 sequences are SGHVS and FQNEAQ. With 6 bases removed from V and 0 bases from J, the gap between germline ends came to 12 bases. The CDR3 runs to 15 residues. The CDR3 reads CASRAQVISYNEQFF. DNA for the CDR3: TGTGCCAGCAGAGCACAGGTGATCTCCTACAATGAGCAGTTCTTC.

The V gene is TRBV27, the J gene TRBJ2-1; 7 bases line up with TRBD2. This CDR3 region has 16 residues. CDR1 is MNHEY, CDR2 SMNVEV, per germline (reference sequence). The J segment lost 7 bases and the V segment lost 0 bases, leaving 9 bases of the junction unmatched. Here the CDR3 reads CASSLSRREWVNEQFF. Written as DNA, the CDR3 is TGTGCCAGCAGTTTATCGAGGCGGGAGTGGGTGAATGAGCAGTTCTTC.

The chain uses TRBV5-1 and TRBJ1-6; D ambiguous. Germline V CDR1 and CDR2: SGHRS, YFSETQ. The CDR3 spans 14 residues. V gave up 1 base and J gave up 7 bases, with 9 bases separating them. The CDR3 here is CASSLKPGNSPLHF. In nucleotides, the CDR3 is TGCGCCAGCAGCTTGAAGCCAGGCAATTCACCCCTCCACTTT.